The rows below give T cell receptor beta chains drawn from one sample of a study of naive and memory T cell subsets. TCRdb analysed the UMI-ligation and nested PCR reads with MiXCR anew, one entry per CDR3 protein. The table lists more than 100,000 distinct CDR3 sequences, about 36% of them singletons. Sequencing used central memory CD4+ T cells from blood. Receptors originate from a human donor in good health. Each CDR3 is given with its conserved first and last residue. The D gene is left open where the match is weak. Clone size is not always given. Where it is, it says once, few, many or a class for expanded clones.

d_gene	v_gene	j_gene	abundance	CDR3aa	CDR3nt
-	TRBV6-1	TRBJ1-4	few	CASASSGVTGEKLFF	TGTGCCAGCGCAAGTTCGGGGGTGACGGGTGAAAAACTGTTTTTT
TRBD2	TRBV20-1	TRBJ2-1	-	CSASLPGTSGRGEQFF	TGCAGTGCTAGCCTCCCCGGGACTAGCGGGAGAGGTGAGCAGTTCTTC
TRBD2	TRBV29-1	TRBJ2-2	-	CSAGLTNTGELFF	TGCAGCGCGGGACTAACGAACACCGGGGAGCTGTTTTTT
TRBD2	TRBV4-1	TRBJ2-7	-	CASSQDAPSGGIGGREQYF	TGCGCCAGCAGCCAAGATGCGCCTAGCGGGGGTATAGGTGGGAGGGAGCAGTACTTC
TRBD1	TRBV27	TRBJ1-1	few	CASSRGTGGLSTEAFF	TGTGCCAGCAGTCGTGGTACAGGGGGTCTAAGCACTGAAGCTTTCTTT
-	TRBV27	TRBJ2-1	-	CASSSLTSSGYEQFF	TGTGCCAGCAGTTCGCTGACTTCATCCGGCTATGAGCAGTTCTTC
-	TRBV15	TRBJ2-1	-	CATSRVDEQFF	TGTGCCACCAGCAGAGTAGATGAGCAGTTCTTC
-	TRBV5-1	TRBJ2-1	-	CASSDGTSSYNEQFF	TGCGCCAGCAGCGACGGGACGAGCTCCTACAATGAGCAGTTCTTC
TRBD2	TRBV20-1	TRBJ2-7	-	CSARVSLAGGYEQYF	TGCAGTGCTAGAGTGTCGCTAGCGGGAGGCTACGAGCAGTACTTC
-	TRBV3-1	TRBJ2-7	-	CASSREQLEQYF	TGTGCCAGCAGCCGAGAGCAACTCGAGCAGTACTTC
-	TRBV20-1	TRBJ2-1	few	CSARDPRGNNEQFF	TGCAGTGCTAGAGATCCGAGGGGAAACAATGAGCAGTTCTTC
-	TRBV12-3/TRBV12-4	TRBJ1-2	few	CASTPTGGYGYTF	TGTGCCAGCACACCAACAGGAGGCTATGGCTACACCTTC
-	TRBV11-2	TRBJ1-1	-	CASRQPAGTEAFF	TGTGCCAGCAGACAACCAGCGGGGACTGAAGCTTTCTTT
-	TRBV29-1	TRBJ2-2	few	CSVRRVSAGELFF	TGCAGCGTTAGGAGGGTTTCAGCCGGGGAGCTGTTTTTT
-	TRBV20-1	TRBJ2-2	-	CSAQPGELEGELFF	TGCAGTGCTCAGCCCGGAGAACTAGAGGGGGAGCTGTTTTTT
-	TRBV9	TRBJ2-3	few	CASSVGPYSTDTQYF	TGTGCCAGCAGCGTAGGCCCCTACAGCACAGATACGCAGTATTTT
-	TRBV3-1	TRBJ2-1	once	CASSQDGTQYNEQFF	TGTGCCAGCAGCCAAGATGGGACACAGTACAATGAGCAGTTCTTC
TRBD2	TRBV11-2	TRBJ2-1	-	CASSLRLAGVGSYNEQFF	TGTGCCAGCAGCTTACGACTAGCGGGAGTAGGGTCCTACAATGAGCAGTTCTTC
TRBD2	TRBV25-1	TRBJ2-7	-	CASSPSEPGLAGVASHEQYF	TGTGCCAGCAGTCCCTCCGAGCCTGGTCTAGCGGGAGTAGCCAGCCACGAGCAGTACTTC
-	TRBV13	TRBJ2-2	-	CASSPRQARGTGELFF	TGTGCCAGCAGCCCCCGACAGGCGAGGGGCACCGGGGAGCTGTTTTTT
-	TRBV6-5	TRBJ2-5	-	CASSYRRGPQETQYF	TGTGCCAGCAGTTACCGGCGGGGGCCCCAAGAGACCCAGTACTTC
TRBD1	TRBV12-3/TRBV12-4	TRBJ1-2	-	CASRGTGGLMQGYTF	TGTGCCAGCAGGGGGACAGGGGGGTTGATGCAGGGCTACACCTTC
-	TRBV20-1	TRBJ2-1	-	CSARVQWEQFF	TGCAGTGCTAGAGTCCAGTGGGAGCAGTTCTTC
TRBD1	TRBV10-3	TRBJ2-2	few	CAISGQGDTGELFF	TGTGCCATCAGTGGACAGGGTGACACCGGGGAGCTGTTTTTT
-	TRBV7-2	TRBJ1-2	many	CASSLTNYGYTF	TGTGCCAGCAGCTTAACTAACTATGGCTACACCTTC
-	TRBV6-2/TRBV6-3	TRBJ2-5	few	CASTQPGVETQYF	TGTGCCAGCACTCAGCCGGGGGTGGAGACCCAGTACTTC
-	TRBV7-2	TRBJ1-5	once	CASSPRIGQPQHF	TGTGCCAGCAGCCCACGTATTGGACAGCCCCAGCATTTT
TRBD2	TRBV30	TRBJ2-7	few	CAWTPGGYEQYF	TGTGCCTGGACCCCGGGGGGCTACGAGCAGTACTTC
-	TRBV28	TRBJ1-2	-	CASSFPDRHYGYTF	TGTGCCAGCAGTTTCCCCGACAGACACTATGGCTACACCTTC
-	TRBV14	TRBJ2-5	few	CASSRETGGTQYF	TGTGCCAGCAGCCGAGAAACCGGGGGGACCCAGTACTTC
-	TRBV18	TRBJ1-3	few	CASSPTDSGNTIYF	TGTGCCAGCTCCCCGACAGATTCTGGAAACACCATATATTTT
-	TRBV29-1	TRBJ1-2	-	CSARLDGYTF	TGCAGCGCCCGCCTCGATGGCTACACCTTC
TRBD2	TRBV19	TRBJ2-1	few	CASSIEGLAHNEQFF	TGTGCCAGTAGTATAGAGGGACTAGCACACAATGAGCAGTTCTTC
TRBD1	TRBV2	TRBJ1-1	many	CASSRDRMNTEAFF	TGTGCCAGCAGTCGGGACAGGATGAACACTGAAGCTTTCTTT
-	TRBV6-1	TRBJ1-1	-	CASSAGRAEAFF	TGTGCCAGCAGTGCAGGAAGGGCTGAAGCTTTCTTT
-	TRBV6-6	TRBJ2-4	few	CASSYTRWASSVGNIQYF	TGTGCCAGCAGTTACACCCGATGGGCCAGTTCGGTCGGAAACATTCAGTACTTC
-	TRBV5-1	TRBJ2-5	few	CASSPGLTLQETQYF	TGCGCCAGCAGCCCAGGACTCACCCTACAAGAGACCCAGTACTTC
-	TRBV12-5	TRBJ2-2	few	CASGSDLNTGELFF	TGTGCTAGTGGCTCGGACCTAAACACCGGGGAGCTGTTTTTT
TRBD1	TRBV20-1	TRBJ2-2	-	CSAGADRGRTGELFF	TGCAGTGCAGGAGCGGACAGGGGGAGAACCGGGGAGCTGTTTTTT
-	TRBV7-7	TRBJ1-1	few	CASSLREGGEAFF	TGTGCTAGCAGCTTAAGAGAAGGGGGTGAAGCTTTCTTT
TRBD2	TRBV18	TRBJ2-2	few	CASSPVGLAGSNTGELFF	TGTGCCAGCTCACCCGTGGGACTAGCGGGATCGAACACCGGGGAGCTGTTTTTT
TRBD2	TRBV20-1	TRBJ2-2	-	CSAAGGSGRIGGELFF	TGCAGTGCTGCCGGGGGTAGCGGGAGAATTGGCGGGGAGCTGTTTTTT
-	TRBV4-1	TRBJ2-7	-	CASSQDINRNYEQYF	TGCGCCAGCAGCCAAGATATTAACCGAAACTACGAGCAGTACTTC
-	TRBV6-2/TRBV6-3	TRBJ2-5	-	CASSYLGRGQETQYF	TGTGCCAGCAGTTACCTCGGACGGGGACAAGAGACCCAGTACTTC
-	TRBV7-2	TRBJ1-4	-	CASSLAPIQTGPVGELFF	TGTGCCAGCAGCTTAGCCCCCATCCAGACAGGTCCCGTAGGAGAACTGTTTTTT
-	TRBV6-5	TRBJ1-4	-	CATAGRQGGEKLFF	TGTGCCACCGCGGGCAGGCAGGGTGGCGAAAAACTGTTTTTT
-	TRBV5-5	TRBJ2-7	many	CASSRISESYEQYF	TGTGCCAGCAGCCGAATTAGCGAGTCCTACGAGCAGTACTTC
-	TRBV29-1	TRBJ1-1	-	CSAFDSEAFF	TGCAGCGCCTTTGACAGCGAAGCTTTCTTT